A single sample gave rise to the 31 T cell receptor beta chains below, sequenced in a study of CD4 T cells in relation to SARS-CoV-2 and coronaviruses. Profiled with immunoSEQ multiplex PCR; TCRdb holds only in-frame clones, not every one. Among about 40,000 clones listed, 65% to 80% were seen once. These receptors have no identified antigens. Sequencing was done on a sample of memory CD4+ T cells from PBMCs, cultured in vitro. These receptors were collected from an adult with COVID-19.

J is TRBJ1-6 and V is TRBV28; D is uncertain. The germline V gene has CDR1 MDHEN and CDR2 SYDVKM. Trimming shortened V by 5 bases and J by 6 bases, and 8 bases separated the two germline ends. The CDR3 is 13 amino acids. CDR3 nucleotides: TGTGCCAGCAGTCGGATATCTAATTCACCCCTCCACTTT. As protein: CASSRISNSPLHF.

This clone was picked up a small number of times. V usage is TRBV5-1 and J usage is TRBJ1-2; a possible D gene is TRBD1 (6 bases). From germline, CDR1 is SGHRS and CDR2 YFSETQ. V lost 4 bases, J lost 7 bases, and 17 bases lay in between. CDR3 length: 14 residues. The CDR3 DNA reads as TGCGCCAGCAGCGCGCGAGAGGGGGGAGGTGGCTACACCTTC. As protein: CASSAREGGGGYTF.

This clone was found a few times. The chain carries TRBV4-2 and TRBJ2-5; TRBD2 aligns across 9 bases. Germline CDR1 is LGHNA and CDR2 is YNFKEQ. J was trimmed by 5 bases and V by 3 bases; bases with no gene match: 4. The CDR3 totals 14 residues. CDR3 sequence reads: CASSHGTSSETQYF. The CDR3 coding sequence is TGTGCCAGCAGCCATGGGACTAGCAGTGAGACCCAGTACTTC.

This clone was picked up one time. V usage is TRBV28 and J usage is TRBJ1-2, with 7 bases that match TRBD1. Germline V gene data show CDR1 as MDHEN and CDR2 as SYDVKM. The CDR3 runs to 13 residues. Losses at the gene ends were 5 bases for V and 6 bases for J; bases not matched to a gene: 6. This chain's CDR3 is CASSEGGSDGYTF. In DNA form, the CDR3 reads TGTGCCAGCAGTGAAGGGGGCTCCGATGGCTACACCTTC.

This clone was observed a few times. This clone may be a read error of a much larger clone one base away. This sample includes further DNA sequences coding for the same CDR3. The CDR3 DNA sequence: TGTGCCAGCAGTGACTCAACTAGCGGGAGCAATGAGCAGTTCTTC. It is translated as CASSDSTSGSNEQFF. The V call is TRBV6-4, the J call TRBJ2-1; 11 bases match TRBD2. Unmatched junction bases numbered 1, after V lost 0 bases and J lost 6 bases. Germline lookup yields CDR1 MRHNA and CDR2 SNTAGT. The CDR3 extends over 15 amino acids.

In the case of this clone: At one of its ends the junction is not consistent with the germline gene, which may arise from a read error. The chain uses TRBV13 and TRBJ2-7, with 10 bases identical to TRBD2. The CDR3 is 14 residues long. Germline CDR1 PRHDT, CDR2 FYEKMQ (reference sequence). CDR3 nucleotides: TGTGCCAGCAGCTTAGGCCGGCTAGCGGGAGAAGGGGATTTC. It specifies CASSLGRLAGEGDF.

The rearrangement uses TRBV6-5 and TRBJ2-7; maybe TRBD2 (6 bases). The V gene's germline CDR1 is MNHEY and CDR2 SVGAGI. Trimming shortened V by 5 bases and J by 6 bases, and 17 bases separated the two germline ends. The CDR3 length is 14 residues. CDR3 sequence (DNA): TGTGCCAGCAGTAAACCGGGAGAAGCTTCCGAGCAGTACTTC. Encoded protein: CASSKPGEASEQYF.

This clone was seen only a few times. This chain links TRBV6-2 or TRBV6-3 with TRBJ2-2; D remains unclear. Germline CDR1 is MNHEY and CDR2 is SVGEGT. The CDR3 is made up of 15 amino acids. Trimming left V 2 bases short and J 3 bases short, with 10 bases between. The CDR3 DNA follows: TGTGCCAGCAGTTACAGGTCTGTCGACACCGGGGAGCTGTTTTTT. It encodes CASSYRSVDTGELFF.

The chain carries TRBV30 and TRBJ2-3; 9 bases map to TRBD2. V was clipped by 4 bases and J by 0 bases; unmatched bases: 5. From germline, CDR1 is GTSNPN and CDR2 SVGIG (reference sequence). The CDR3 has 15 residues. The CDR3: CAWTLAGYSTDTQYF. In DNA form, the CDR3 reads TGTGCCTGGACTCTAGCGGGATATAGCACAGATACGCAGTATTTT.

The V gene is TRBV6-2 or TRBV6-3, the J gene TRBJ2-7; D unclear. The CDR3 spans 14 residues. With 6 bases removed from V and 3 bases from J, the gap between germline ends came to 15 bases. Germline V lookup: CDR1 MNHEY, CDR2 SVGEGT. The CDR3 nucleotides read TGTGCCAGCAGCCGTCCACCCACGTACTACGAGCAGTACTTC. This codes for CASSRPPTYYEQYF.

The chain links TRBV5-8 to TRBJ2-3; D could derive from TRBD1 or TRBD2 (5 bases each). Germline assignment: CDR1 SGHTS and CDR2 YDEGEE. CDR3 length: 14 residues. The ends were cut back, 5 bases at V and 7 bases at J, with 17 bases in the middle. The CDR3 DNA reads TGTGCCAGCAGTAGATTCCCCGGGACGCATACGCAGTATTTT. Amino acid sequence: CASSRFPGTHTQYF.

This chain links TRBV2 with TRBJ1-2; D unresolved. Germline values: CDR1 SNHLY, CDR2 FYNNEI. There are 15 residues in the CDR3. Trimming stripped 11 bases from V and 8 bases from J, with 27 bases between. CDR3 coding DNA: TGTGCCTCATTTTCCGACGAAGACCGCCGTCGGGGCTACACCTTC. It codes for CASFSDEDRRRGYTF.

This chain joins TRBV5-1 and TRBJ2-3; no reliable D call. The germline V and J ends were trimmed by 2 bases and 4 bases, with 2 bases remaining between them. The CDR3 sequence is 11 residues long. CDR1 is SGHRS, CDR2 YFSETQ, per germline. CDR3 nucleotide sequence: TGCGCCAGCAGCTTAGCAGATACGCAGTATTTT. Protein: CASSLADTQYF.

This chain uses TRBV18 with TRBJ1-6; no definite D call. The length of the CDR3 is 13 residues. The germline V gene encodes CDR1 KGHSH and CDR2 LQKENI. Trimming removed 3 bases from V and 7 bases from J, with 7 bases in between. The CDR3 DNA reads as TGTGCCAGCTCACCGGCCAACAATTCACCCCTCCACTTT. As protein: CASSPANNSPLHF.

This chain links TRBV4-3 with TRBJ2-1, with TRBD2 as a possible D gene (7 bases). Trimming removed 4 bases from V and 7 bases from J, with 20 bases in between. This CDR3 contains 16 residues. Germline assignment: CDR1 LGHNA and CDR2 YSLEER. CDR3 sequence: CASSPEGGLAENEQFF. DNA of the CDR3: TGCGCCAGCAGCCCCGAAGGGGGGCTAGCGGAGAATGAGCAGTTCTTC.

The rearrangement uses TRBV5-4 and TRBJ2-1; D is unclear. Per the germline V gene, CDR1 is SGHNT and CDR2 is YYREEE (reference sequence). V lost 1 base and J lost 2, with 16 bases in between. This CDR3 is 17 amino acids long. CDR3 loop: CASSLYKVSVPYNEQFF. The CDR3 DNA reads as TGTGCCAGCAGCTTGTATAAGGTCTCAGTACCCTACAATGAGCAGTTCTTC.

The table lists this clone with a few counts. V gene TRBV7-9 combines with J gene TRBJ2-1; D possibly matches TRBD1 or TRBD2 (6 bases each). The CDR3 loop spans 16 amino acids. Germline CDR1 SEHNR, CDR2 FQNEAQ (reference sequence). Trimming cost V 1 base and J 6 bases, with 16 bases left between them. The CDR3 nucleotides are TGTGCCAGCAGCTTAGTCCTGACAGGAGGGGCCAATGAGCAGTTCTTC. This sequence encodes CASSLVLTGGANEQFF.

The chain carries TRBV6-4 and TRBJ2-1, with 7 bases identical to TRBD1. This CDR3 has 14 residues. The junction had 1 base not matched to a gene; V was cut back by 0 bases and J by 5 bases. Germline V gives CDR1 MRHNA, CDR2 SNTAGT. CDR3 sequence (DNA): TGTGCCAGCAGTGACTCGACAGGGCACAATGAGCAGTTCTTC. It is translated as CASSDSTGHNEQFF.

The genes are TRBV11-3 and TRBJ2-1, with D possibly being TRBD1 or TRBD2 (5 bases each). Germline-derived CDR1 and CDR2 are SGHNT and YENEEA. This CDR3 is 15 amino acids long. Trimming removed 5 bases from V and 0 bases from J, with 11 bases in between. CDR3 residues: CASSRGTASYNEQFF. CDR3 coding DNA: TGTGCCAGCAGCCGTGGGACGGCCTCCTACAATGAGCAGTTCTTC.

The chain combines TRBV6-2 or TRBV6-3 with TRBJ2-5, with unresolved D. CDR1 is MNHEY, CDR2 SVGEGT, per germline. Trimming removed 2 bases from V and 3 bases from J, with 16 bases in between. This CDR3 is 16 amino acids long. CDR3 nucleotides: TGTGCCAGCAGTTACCCCACCTCCGCTGGTGAAGAGACCCAGTACTTC. Its translation: CASSYPTSAGEETQYF.

The CDR3 loop is CASSITPGAYEQYF. Written as DNA, the CDR3 is TGTGCCAGTAGTATTACCCCCGGGGCCTACGAGCAGTACTTC. The chain is built from TRBV19 and TRBJ2-7; TRBD2 might be the D (5 bases). There are 14 residues in the CDR3. Trimming took off 3 bases at V and 2 bases at J, with 11 bases between the two ends. Germline V gene data show CDR1 as LNHDA and CDR2 as SQIVND (reference sequence). Full variable domain (outside the CDR3, taken from reference TRBV19 and TRBJ2-7): DGGITQSPKYLFRKEGQNVTLSCEQNLNHDAMYWYRQDPGQGLRLIYYSQIVNDFQKGDIAEGYSVSREKKESFPLTVTSAQKNPTAFYLCASSITPGAYEQYFGPGTRLTVT.

V and J are TRBV19 and TRBJ1-3, with no clear D. The CDR3 loop spans 10 amino acids. Germline CDR1 reads LNHDA; CDR2 reads SQIVND (reference sequence). Trimming removed 3 bases from V and 7 bases from J, with 1 base in between. In DNA, the CDR3 is TGTGCCAGTAGTATGAACACCATATATTTT. Translated: CASSMNTIYF.

The rearrangement joins TRBV2 to TRBJ1-2; D possibly corresponds to TRBD1 (6 bases). Germline V CDR1 and CDR2: SNHLY, FYNNEI. The V end was cut by 6 bases, the J end by 4 bases, with 18 bases between. The CDR3 is made up of 15 amino acids. CDR3 sequence (DNA): TGTGCCAGCAGGGTTGAGGGGGATCTGCTCTATGGCTACACCTTC. This codes for CASRVEGDLLYGYTF.

The chain links TRBV5-1 to TRBJ1-3, with 7 bases identical to TRBD1. This CDR3 is 16 amino acids long. The ends lost 0 bases at V and 4 bases at J; junction bases unmatched: 7. Per germline, CDR1 SGHRS and CDR2 YFSETQ. The CDR3 region is CASSLEPGGVGNTIYF. The CDR3 nucleotides are TGCGCCAGCAGCTTGGAGCCAGGGGGTGTGGGAAACACCATATATTTT.

This clone showed up just a few times. V and J are TRBV7-6 and TRBJ2-2, with TRBD2 identical over 7 bases. The CDR3 is 15 amino acids. V trimming: 0 bases; J trimming: 4 bases; junction bases outside the gene matches: 2. Germline loops: CDR1 SGHVS, CDR2 FNYEAQ. The CDR3 protein is CASSLAAGVTGELFF. The CDR3 DNA reads as TGTGCCAGCAGCTTAGCGGCGGGAGTCACCGGGGAGCTGTTTTTT.

This sequence joins TRBV18 and TRBJ1-2; D is uncertain. V lost 2 bases, J lost 3 bases, and 7 bases lay in between. CDR3 length: 13 residues. Germline V CDR1 and CDR2: KGHSH, LQKENI. For the CDR3, the DNA is TGTGCCAGCTCACCAGGAGAGGACTATGGCTACACCTTC. This encodes CASSPGEDYGYTF.

The V and J genes are TRBV11-2 and TRBJ2-1, with 8 bases lining up with TRBD1. Germline CDR1 reads SGHAT; CDR2 reads FQNNGV. V lost 1 base, J lost 2 bases, and 7 bases stayed unmatched. The CDR3 spans 17 residues. The CDR3 DNA reads TGTGCCAGCAGCTTAGGAGGCAGGGGGCGCACCTACAATGAGCAGTTCTTC. Protein: CASSLGGRGRTYNEQFF.

This chain connects TRBV28 to TRBJ2-7; possible D gene TRBD1, 6 bases. The CDR3 is 16 residues long. Germline CDR1 and CDR2: MDHEN and SYDVKM. The V end lost 2 bases, the J end lost 1 base, and 15 bases lay between the germline ends. The CDR3 DNA follows: TGTGCCAGCAGTTTACCCCTTCAGGGGCCTTCCTACGAGCAGTACTTC. Amino acid sequence: CASSLPLQGPSYEQYF.

The chain recombines TRBV7-6 with TRBJ2-3; 8 nucleotides match TRBD2. The V segment lost 6 bases and the J segment 2 bases; nucleotides outside the gene matches: 7. The CDR3 length is 15 residues. The germline V gene has CDR1 SGHVS and CDR2 FNYEAQ. CDR3 amino acids: CASRPTSGDTDTQYF. Here the CDR3 DNA reads TGTGCCAGCAGGCCCACTAGCGGAGACACAGATACGCAGTATTTT. Using reference TRBV7-6 and TRBJ2-3 for the parts outside the CDR3, the full variable domain is GAGVSQSPRYKVTKRGQDVALRCDPISGHVSLYWYRQALGQGPEFLTYFNYEAQQDKSGLPNDRFSAERPEGSISTLTIQRTEQRDSAMYRCASRPTSGDTDTQYFGPGTRLTVL.

The gene calls are TRBV30 and TRBJ2-1; D may be TRBD2 (6 bases). The CDR3 runs 14 residues. Germline CDR1 is GTSNPN and CDR2 is SVGIG (reference sequence). V was trimmed by 2 bases and J by 7 bases, leaving 15 bases between them. The CDR3 DNA is TGTGCCTGGAGTACCCACGGGAGAAGAAATGAGCAGTTCTTC. As protein: CAWSTHGRRNEQFF. The complete variable domain, with remaining parts taken from reference TRBV30 and TRBJ2-1, reads SQTIHQWPATLVQPVGSPLSLECTVEGTSNPNLYWYRQAAGRGLQLLFYSVGIGQISSEVPQNLSASRPQDRQFILSSKKLLLSDSGFYLCAWSTHGRRNEQFFGPGTRLTVL.

V is TRBV7-9 and J is TRBJ2-5; a possible D gene is TRBD2 (5 bases). This CDR3 contains 13 residues. Looked up from germline, CDR1 is SEHNR and CDR2 is FQNEAQ (reference sequence). Trimming removed 1 base at V and 5 bases at J, with 8 bases between. CDR3 coding DNA: TGTGCCAGCAGCTTAGTAGCGCGGGAGACCCAGTACTTC. Protein sequence: CASSLVARETQYF.